These 5 T cell receptor beta chains were all obtained from the same sample, sequenced in a study of blood T cell repertoires in COVID-19. Using immunoSEQ multiplex PCR, the repertoire was profiled, and TCRdb retains in-frame clones only, with some absent. The table records around 250,000 clones, approximately 87% of them present only once. Material: peripheral blood. These receptors came from a man aged 60 to 75 with acute or convalescent COVID-19.

The V call is TRBV7-2, the J call TRBJ2-7; 7 bases line up with TRBD2. CDR1 is SGHTA, CDR2 FQGNSA, per germline. V lost 5 bases to trimming and J lost 7 bases; unmatched junction nucleotides: 8. The CDR3 spans 13 residues. DNA of the CDR3: TGTGCCAGCAGCCCCCAGACTAGCTTAGAGCAGTACTTC. It yields the protein CASSPQTSLEQYF.

This clone has only one observation. The rearrangement joins TRBV10-3 to TRBJ1-1, with 8 positions matching TRBD1. Germline V CDR1 and CDR2: ENHRY, SYGVKD. Unmatched junction bases numbered 7, after V lost 3 bases and J lost 1 base. The CDR3 is made up of 16 amino acids. CDR3 nucleotide sequence: TGTGCCATCAGTGAAAGGGGAACAGGGGGGAACACTGAAGCTTTCTTT. This sequence encodes CAISERGTGGNTEAFF.

This rearrangement joins TRBV5-4 to TRBJ1-1; D remains ambiguous. In germline, CDR1 is SGHNT, CDR2 YYREEE (reference sequence). This CDR3 spans 11 amino acids. V dropped 4 bases and J dropped 6 bases, with 7 bases sitting between them. The CDR3 loop is CASSGGPEAFF. The DNA for the CDR3 is TGTGCCAGCAGCGGCGGGCCTGAAGCTTTCTTT.

This clone was seen only once. The chain links TRBV6-5 to TRBJ1-1; a weak D match, TRBD1 (5 bases). Trimming took off 4 bases at V and 6 bases at J, with 18 bases between the two ends. The CDR3 has 15 residues. Germline CDR1 MNHEY, CDR2 SVGAGI. In DNA, the CDR3 is TGTGCCAGCAGTTCCCAGAGCAGGGCGATCTCTGAAGCTTTCTTT. It yields the protein CASSSQSRAISEAFF.

J is TRBJ2-5 and V is TRBV6-5; TRBD1 might be the D (7 bases). CDR1 is MNHEY, CDR2 SVGAGI, per germline. Trimming pared 8 bases from V and 3 bases from J, leaving 19 bases between. CDR3 length equals 15 residues. The CDR3 nucleotides read TGTGCCAGCTCGAGGGCAGGGGGGATAGAAGAGACCCAGTACTTC. Amino acids: CASSRAGGIEETQYF.